This passage covers 26 T cell receptor beta chains from one sample sequenced in a study of OX40 agonist ivuxolimab in advanced cancers. Assay used: immunoSEQ multiplex PCR; TCRdb lists only in-frame clones, some missing. The sample lists 35,000 to 45,000 clones; 86% were seen once. The source was CD4+ or CD8+ T cells sorted from blood, collected in a trial of the OX40 agonist ivuxolimab. These receptors all stem from an adult with an advanced solid tumor such as melanoma, head and neck, liver or kidney cancer.

The rearrangement links TRBV6-5 to TRBJ2-1; tentative D call: TRBD2 (6 bases). V shed 2 bases and J shed 5 bases, with 7 bases lying between them. The CDR3 sequence is 13 residues long. Germline V gene sequence: CDR1 MNHEY, CDR2 SVGAGI. CDR3 sequence reads: CASSYGGNNEQFF. The CDR3 region has the DNA TGTGCCAGCAGTTACGGAGGGAACAATGAGCAGTTCTTC.

V usage is TRBV7-9 and J usage is TRBJ2-5; D perhaps matches TRBD1 (6 bases). V lost 4 bases and J lost 5, with 20 bases in between. The CDR3 covers 16 residues. Germline CDR1 and CDR2: SEHNR and FQNEAQ (reference sequence). DNA of the CDR3: TGTGCCAGCAGCTACCGGGACATCCTCCCGGAGGAGACCCAGTACTTC. This sequence encodes CASSYRDILPEETQYF. The full variable domain, in which reference TRBV7-9 and TRBJ2-5 provide the parts outside the CDR3, is DTGVSQNPRHKITKRGQNVTFRCDPISEHNRLYWYRQTLGQGPEFLTYFQNEAQLEKSRLLSDRFSAERPKGSFSTLEIQRTEQGDSAMYLCASSYRDILPEETQYFGPGTRLLVL.

The J gene is TRBJ1-3, the V gene TRBV6-5; TRBD1 might be the D (6 bases). This CDR3 is 13 amino acids long. CDR1 and CDR2 (germline): MNHEY, SVGAGI. Trimming removed 6 bases at V and 1 base at J, with 7 bases between. This CDR3 reads CASRGTSGNTIYF. The DNA for the CDR3 is TGTGCCAGCAGAGGGACATCTGGAAACACCATATATTTT.

The chain joins TRBV30 to TRBJ2-2; D is ambiguous. This CDR3 spans 11 amino acids. Germline loops: CDR1 GTSNPN, CDR2 SVGIG (reference sequence). V was shortened by 5 bases and J by 0 bases, with 1 base between the two germline ends. The CDR3 bases are TGTGCCTGGGCGAACACCGGGGAGCTGTTTTTT. Residues: CAWANTGELFF. Full variable domain (remainder filled in from reference TRBV30 and TRBJ2-2): SQTIHQWPATLVQPVGSPLSLECTVEGTSNPNLYWYRQAAGRGLQLLFYSVGIGQISSEVPQNLSASRPQDRQFILSSKKLLLSDSGFYLCAWANTGELFFGEGSRLTVL.

The rearrangement joins TRBV7-2 to TRBJ1-2; weak D call: TRBD1 (6 bases). Per germline, CDR1 SGHTA and CDR2 FQGNSA. Trimming removed 6 bases from V and 0 bases from J, with 20 bases in between. The length of the CDR3 is 17 residues. The CDR3 sequence is CASSMGTGTPSNYGYTF. The CDR3 DNA is TGTGCCAGCAGTATGGGAACCGGGACACCCTCTAACTATGGCTACACCTTC. Combining the CDR3 with reference TRBV7-2 and TRBJ1-2 gives the whole variable domain GAGVSQSPSNKVTEKGKDVELRCDPISGHTALYWYRQSLGQGLEFLIYFQGNSAPDKSGLPSDRFSAERTGGSVSTLTIQRTQQEDSAVYLCASSMGTGTPSNYGYTFGSGTRLTVV.

The chain is built from TRBV27 and TRBJ1-2; TRBD1 matches at 9 bases. Germline V gene lookup returns CDR1 MNHEY and CDR2 SMNVEV (reference sequence). Trimming removed 4 bases from V and 4 bases from J; junction bases left unmatched: 16. This CDR3 contains 18 residues. The CDR3 here is CASSSNLRDREGGYGYTF. The CDR3 nucleotides are TGTGCCAGCAGTTCGAACCTCCGGGACAGGGAAGGAGGCTATGGCTACACCTTC.

This clone showed up just a few times. This sequence joins TRBV6-4 and TRBJ2-1; the D gene is possibly TRBD1 (5 bases). The CDR3 runs 16 residues. Germline CDR1 MRHNA, CDR2 SNTAGT. V shed 0 bases and J shed 0 bases, with 9 bases lying between them. CDR3 region: CASSDSRGVSYNEQFF. The CDR3 DNA reads as TGTGCCAGCAGTGACTCAAGGGGCGTCTCCTACAATGAGCAGTTCTTC.

The rearrangement joins TRBV4-3 to TRBJ1-2; D is undetermined. The V gene's germline CDR1 is LGHNA and CDR2 YSLEER. The CDR3 extends over 15 amino acids. The V end was cut by 1 base, the J end by 2 bases, with 11 bases between. The CDR3 spells CASSQGMEGNYGYTF. In nucleotides, the CDR3 is TGCGCCAGCAGCCAAGGGATGGAGGGAAACTATGGCTACACCTTC.

The rearrangement links TRBV27 to TRBJ1-5; the D is unclear. Germline V gene sequence: CDR1 MNHEY, CDR2 SMNVEV (reference sequence). The length of the CDR3 is 15 residues. The ends were cut back, 5 bases at V and 6 bases at J, with 17 bases in the middle. The CDR3, as DNA: TGTGCCAGCAGTCCCAGGTGGGGTAATGGTCAGCCCCAGCATTTT. It is translated as CASSPRWGNGQPQHF.

V usage is TRBV7-6 and J usage is TRBJ1-1; no reliable D call. This CDR3 is built from 15 residues. Germline CDR1 and CDR2: SGHVS and FNYEAQ. V lost 3 bases to trimming and J lost 0 bases, with 11 bases between them. DNA of the CDR3: TGTGCCAGCAGCTTCTACCAGGATATGAACACTGAAGCTTTCTTT. Translation gives CASSFYQDMNTEAFF.

V is TRBV6-1 and J is TRBJ2-2, with D unclear. The CDR3 contains 18 residues. Deletions cut 0 bases from V and 7 bases from J, with 21 bases between. The germline V gene encodes CDR1 MNHNS and CDR2 SASEGT. CDR3 DNA: TGTGCCAGCAGTGAAGCTTTACCGTCCCAGGTCATCAACGGGGAGCTGTTTTTT. Translated, it gives CASSEALPSQVINGELFF.

This rearrangement joins TRBV15 to TRBJ2-1; TRBD2 aligns across 13 bases. V was clipped by 2 bases and J by 7 bases; unmatched bases: 11. Germline CDR1 LNHNV, CDR2 YYDKDF (reference sequence). The CDR3 length is 18 residues. CDR3 amino acids: CATSRYLLAGGQINEQFF. DNA for the CDR3: TGTGCCACCAGCAGATATCTACTAGCGGGGGGGCAAATTAATGAGCAGTTCTTC.

V is TRBV5-1 and J is TRBJ2-1; 7 bases match TRBD2. V lost 3 bases to trimming and J lost 0 bases; unmatched junction nucleotides: 6. Germline-derived CDR1 and CDR2 are SGHRS and YFSETQ. The CDR3 length is 16 residues. The CDR3 is CASSWREGTSYNEQFF. CDR3 in DNA: TGCGCCAGCAGCTGGAGGGAGGGTACCTCCTACAATGAGCAGTTCTTC. Full variable domain (remainder filled in from reference TRBV5-1 and TRBJ2-1): KAGVTQTPRYLIKTRGQQVTLSCSPISGHRSVSWYQQTPGQGLQFLFEYFSETQRNKGNFPGRFSGRQFSNSRSEMNVSTLELGDSALYLCASSWREGTSYNEQFFGPGTRLTVL.

The genes are TRBV5-6 and TRBJ1-5; D is perhaps TRBD1 (5 bases). The CDR3 consists of 13 residues. Per the germline V gene, CDR1 is SGHDT and CDR2 is YYEEEE. V was shortened by 0 bases and J by 6 bases, with 7 bases between the two germline ends. The CDR3 reads CASSLGGIQPQHF. In nucleotides, the CDR3 is TGTGCCAGCAGCTTGGGGGGGATTCAGCCCCAGCATTTT.

The chain links TRBV6-6 to TRBJ1-1, with 7 nucleotides matching TRBD1. Germline CDR1 reads MNHNY; CDR2 reads SVGAGI (reference sequence). The CDR3 is 12 residues long. Trimming removed 6 bases from V and 4 bases from J; junction bases left unmatched: 2. CDR3 sequence: CASRQGSTEAFF. The CDR3 DNA follows: TGTGCCAGCAGACAGGGGAGCACTGAAGCTTTCTTT.

This rearrangement joins TRBV27 to TRBJ1-1, with D unresolved. The germline V gene has CDR1 MNHEY and CDR2 SMNVEV (reference sequence). The V and J ends lost 2 bases and 0 bases respectively, with 4 bases between them. The CDR3 has 13 amino acids. Here the CDR3 DNA reads TGTGCCAGCAGTTTACAGCTGAACACTGAAGCTTTCTTT. This encodes CASSLQLNTEAFF.

CDR3 residues: CASSLGLGGLYEQYV. The CDR3 DNA follows: TGTGCCAGCAGCCTCGGGCTAGGGGGACTATACGAGCAGTACGTC. V and J are TRBV11-2 and TRBJ2-7, with D possibly matching TRBD2 (7 bases). This CDR3 has 15 amino acids. Trimming took 5 bases from V and 4 from J, leaving 18 bases between them. The germline gives CDR1 SGHAT, CDR2 FQNNGV.

This rearrangement joins TRBV29-1 to TRBJ1-1, with 8 bases identical to TRBD1. With 7 bases clipped from V and 5 bases from J, the junction kept 18 bases outside the gene matches. The CDR3 has 16 amino acids. From germline, CDR1 is SQVTM and CDR2 ANQGSEA. The CDR3: CSAKGQANSRGTEAFF. In DNA form, the CDR3 reads TGCAGCGCTAAGGGACAGGCTAATAGTCGTGGGACTGAAGCTTTCTTT. The whole variable domain, remainder taken from reference TRBV29-1 and TRBJ1-1, is SAVISQKPSRDICQRGTSLTIQCQVDSQVTMMFWYRQQPGQSLTLIATANQGSEATYESGFVIDKFPISRPNLTFSTLTVSNMSPEDSSIYLCSAKGQANSRGTEAFFGQGTRLTVV.

This chain links TRBV25-1 with TRBJ2-7; TRBD1 aligns across 11 bases. The CDR3 contains 16 residues. J was trimmed by 6 bases and V by 5 bases; bases with no gene match: 12. CDR1 and CDR2 from the germline V gene are MGHDK and SYGVNS. CDR3 sequence (DNA): TGTGCCAGCAGTCCTATCAAGGGGACAGGGGGATCCGAGCAGTACTTC. It encodes CASSPIKGTGGSEQYF.

The V and J genes are TRBV10-3 and TRBJ1-1, with D perhaps TRBD1 (6 bases). This CDR3 comprises 18 residues. Trimming left V 5 bases short and J 3 bases short, with 25 bases between. Germline V CDR1 and CDR2: ENHRY, SYGVKD. CDR3 nucleotide sequence: TGTGCCATCAGTAAATCCAACGTTGCGGGGGCGCCTTACACTGAAGCTTTCTTT. Protein product: CAISKSNVAGAPYTEAFF.

The chain carries TRBV18 and TRBJ1-5; D remains unclear. The CDR3 contains 16 residues. The V end lost 4 bases, the J end lost 0 bases, and 13 bases lay between the germline ends. The V gene's germline CDR1 is KGHSH and CDR2 LQKENI. In nucleotides, the CDR3 is TGTGCCAGCTCACATGCCTGGGTAGATAGCAATCAGCCCCAGCATTTT. Residues: CASSHAWVDSNQPQHF.

For this clone: This sample also contains other DNA sequences that code for the same CDR3. This rearrangement joins TRBV7-9 to TRBJ1-1; 9 nucleotides line up with TRBD1. Germline CDR1 is SEHNR and CDR2 is FQNEAQ (reference sequence). This CDR3 has 14 amino acids. V shed 5 bases, J shed 3 bases, and the junction held 4 bases outside the gene matches. CDR3 in amino acids: CASSSGQGHTEAFF. CDR3 bases: TGTGCCAGCAGCAGTGGACAGGGGCACACTGAAGCTTTCTTT.

As concerns this clone: Other DNA sequences in the sample encode the same CDR3. This chain links TRBV2 with TRBJ1-1; 8 bases line up with TRBD1. With 5 bases clipped from V and 0 bases from J, the junction kept 5 bases outside the gene matches. The CDR3 spans 15 residues. Germline CDR1 SNHLY, CDR2 FYNNEI. In nucleotides, the CDR3 is TGTGCCAGCAGTACAGGACAGGGAATGAACACTGAAGCTTTCTTT. This sequence encodes CASSTGQGMNTEAFF.

The rearrangement links TRBV7-2 to TRBJ1-2, with D hard to call. V lost 4 bases to trimming and J lost 4 bases, with 10 bases between them. This CDR3 region has 13 residues. From germline, CDR1 is SGHTA and CDR2 FQGNSA. The chain's CDR3 is CASSSGLTYGYTF. The CDR3 region has the DNA TGTGCCAGCAGCTCTGGACTGACCTATGGCTACACCTTC. The whole variable domain, filled in from reference TRBV7-2 and TRBJ1-2, reads GAGVSQSPSNKVTEKGKDVELRCDPISGHTALYWYRQSLGQGLEFLIYFQGNSAPDKSGLPSDRFSAERTGGSVSTLTIQRTQQEDSAVYLCASSSGLTYGYTFGSGTRLTVV.

V and J are TRBV2 and TRBJ1-4; 7 positions agree with TRBD1. V lost 7 bases, J lost 5 bases, and 4 bases stayed unmatched. CDR1 is SNHLY, CDR2 FYNNEI, per germline. This CDR3 is built from 13 residues. CDR3 bases: TGTGCCAGCATGGGACAGCTAAATGAAAAACTGTTTTTT. It codes for CASMGQLNEKLFF.

The chain combines TRBV7-3 with TRBJ2-1; 9 nucleotides line up with TRBD2. Germline CDR1 reads SGHTA; CDR2 reads FQGTGA. This CDR3 spans 15 amino acids. J lost 4 bases, V lost 2 bases, and 3 bases had no gene match. CDR3 coding DNA: TGTGCCAGCAGCTTAGCGGGGGGGCCTTACAATGAGCAGTTCTTC. This encodes CASSLAGGPYNEQFF.